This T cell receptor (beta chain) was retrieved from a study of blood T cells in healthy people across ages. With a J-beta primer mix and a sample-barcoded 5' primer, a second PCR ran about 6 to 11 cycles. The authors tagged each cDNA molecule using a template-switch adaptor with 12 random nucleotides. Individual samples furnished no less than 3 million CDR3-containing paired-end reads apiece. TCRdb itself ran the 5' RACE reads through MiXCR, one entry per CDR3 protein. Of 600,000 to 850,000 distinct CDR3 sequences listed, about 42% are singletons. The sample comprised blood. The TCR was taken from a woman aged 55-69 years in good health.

For the CDR3, the DNA is TGTGCCAGCAGCTCCGCGGGACAGAATAACTATGGCTACACCTTC. This translates into CASSSAGQNNYGYTF. The rearrangement uses TRBV5-4 and TRBJ1-2, with 7 nucleotides matching TRBD1. Per germline, CDR1 SGHNT and CDR2 YYREEE (reference sequence). V trimming: 3 bases; J trimming: 1 base; junction bases outside the gene matches: 6. The CDR3 is made up of 15 amino acids. Based on the CDR3 plus reference TRBV5-4 and TRBJ1-2, the full variable domain is ETGVTQSPTHLIKTRGQQVTLRCSSQSGHNTVSWYQQALGQGPQFIFQYYREEENGRGNFPPRFSGLQFPNYSSELNVNALELDDSALYLCASSSAGQNNYGYTFGSGTRLTVV.